The 23 T cell receptor beta chains given below trace back to one sample, sequenced in a study of response to subunit inactivated influenza vaccine. From the RT-PCR reads, TCRdb called clonotypes with MiXCR, one entry per CDR3 protein. This sample has some 500,000 distinct CDR3 sequences, with 16% found just once. Sequencing was performed on CD4+ T cells sorted from PBMCs, taken roughly 24 months after vaccination. All receptors derive from a man in his fifties or sixties who received an inactivated influenza vaccine.

At least ten counts were recorded for this clonotype. V is TRBV6-2 or TRBV6-3 and J is TRBJ2-4, with D possibly TRBD2 on 5 matching bases. Looked up from germline, CDR1 is MNHEY and CDR2 is SVGEGT. CDR3 length: 16 residues. With 6 bases removed from V and 0 bases from J, the gap between germline ends came to 15 bases. The CDR3 here is CASSDPGRLAKNIQYF. In DNA, the CDR3 is TGTGCCAGCAGCGACCCGGGAAGATTAGCCAAAAACATTCAGTACTTC.

This clonotype has a handful of counts. The gene calls are TRBV6-5 and TRBJ1-1, with D uncertain. Germline V lookup: CDR1 MNHEY, CDR2 SVGAGI. Trimming took 3 bases from V and 2 from J, leaving 10 bases between them. There are 14 residues in the CDR3. This CDR3 is CASSYFAFNTEAFF. The CDR3 DNA is TGTGCCAGCAGTTATTTTGCTTTTAACACTGAAGCTTTCTTT.

CDR3 coding DNA: TGCAGCGTAAGGGAAATTCCTGGAGGGGCCAACGTCCTGACTTTC. Translating gives CSVREIPGGANVLTF. The chain is built from TRBV29-1 and TRBJ2-6; D remains unclear. Trimming removed 6 bases from V and 4 bases from J, with 16 bases in between. Germline loops: CDR1 SQVTM, CDR2 ANQGSEA. This CDR3 region has 15 residues.

This sequence joins TRBV20-1 and TRBJ2-1; D is perhaps TRBD2 (6 bases). The germline gives CDR1 DFQATT, CDR2 SNEGSKA (reference sequence). V shed 0 bases and J shed 4 bases, with 10 bases lying between them. The CDR3 contains 14 residues. The CDR3 coding sequence is TGCAGTGCTAGAGATGGGGACTGGTACAATGAGCAGTTCTTC. It yields the protein CSARDGDWYNEQFF.

This clonotype was recorded at least ten times. The chain carries TRBV7-2 and TRBJ2-3; TRBD2 might be the D (6 bases). V was shortened by 6 bases and J by 4 bases, with 11 bases between the two germline ends. The germline gives CDR1 SGHTA, CDR2 FQGNSA. CDR3 length: 13 amino acids. CDR3: CASSPGGSDTQYF. CDR3 DNA sequence: TGTGCCAGCAGTCCTGGGGGGTCAGATACGCAGTATTTT.

The V call is TRBV20-1, the J call TRBJ2-7; 8 bases are shared with TRBD1. This CDR3 is built from 13 residues. V shed 6 bases, J shed 3 bases, and the junction held 7 bases outside the gene matches. The germline CDR1 and CDR2 sequences are DFQATT and SNEGSKA (reference sequence). DNA of the CDR3: TGCAGTGCCGATCCGGGGACAGGCTACGAGCAGTACTTC. This encodes CSADPGTGYEQYF.

The V and J genes are TRBV10-3 and TRBJ2-7, with 10 bases aligning to TRBD1. The germline CDR1 and CDR2 sequences are ENHRY and SYGVKD. The CDR3 has 15 amino acids. The V and J ends lost 4 bases and 5 bases, in that order; junction bases with no gene match: 8. CDR3 sequence reads: CAISAWDRGSNEQYF. In nucleotides, the CDR3 is TGTGCCATCAGTGCCTGGGACAGGGGTTCCAACGAGCAGTACTTC.

The chain employs TRBV20-1 and TRBJ2-1; 8 positions agree with TRBD2. Germline V gene data show CDR1 as DFQATT and CDR2 as SNEGSKA (reference sequence). The CDR3 has 14 residues. V was pared by 3 bases and J by 8 bases, with 9 bases of the junction left unmatched. The CDR3, as DNA: TGCAGTGCTAGCCGCGTCGGGGGGGCCCATGAGCAGTTCTTC. Residues: CSASRVGGAHEQFF.

The chain recombines TRBV7-2 with TRBJ2-3, with D uncertain. Germline V CDR1 and CDR2: SGHTA, FQGNSA. The CDR3 is 12 amino acids. V dropped 7 bases and J dropped 6 bases, with 11 bases sitting between them. CDR3 nucleotides: TGTGCCAGCAACAGACTTGAGGATACGCAGTATTTT. Translated: CASNRLEDTQYF.

This clonotype occurred many times. The genes are TRBV12-3 or TRBV12-4 and TRBJ1-1; perhaps TRBD1 as D (6 bases). The CDR3 covers 13 residues. V dropped 5 bases and J dropped 10 bases, with 17 bases sitting between them. The chain's CDR3 is CASSVSRDIGAFF. The CDR3 nucleotides read TGTGCCAGCAGTGTAAGCCGGGACATCGGAGCTTTCTTT.

The rearrangement uses TRBV27 and TRBJ2-1, with D tentatively TRBD2 (7 bases). The CDR3 contains 18 residues. V dropped 1 base and J dropped 0 bases, with 16 bases sitting between them. The germline gives CDR1 MNHEY, CDR2 SMNVEV (reference sequence). The CDR3 bases are TGTGCCAGCAGTTTATTGGGGGGGAGGGGGAGCTCCTACAATGAGCAGTTCTTC. It encodes CASSLLGGRGSSYNEQFF.

This clonotype was observed at least ten times. The chain couples TRBV28 to TRBJ2-7, with 7 positions matching TRBD1. CDR3 size: 13 residues. V lost 5 bases and J lost 4; bases outside the gene matches: 5. Germline V gives CDR1 MDHEN, CDR2 SYDVKM. The CDR3 protein is CASSRQGIYEQYF. In DNA, the CDR3 is TGTGCCAGCAGTCGACAGGGTATTTACGAGCAGTACTTC.

This clonotype showed up many times. The J gene is TRBJ2-1, the V gene TRBV20-1; 10 bases align to TRBD2. The CDR3 loop spans 14 amino acids. V dropped 6 bases and J dropped 7; count of bases not matched to a gene: 9. The germline gives CDR1 DFQATT, CDR2 SNEGSKA (reference sequence). CDR3 amino acids: CSARSGRAWNEQFF. CDR3 DNA sequence: TGCAGTGCCCGAAGCGGGAGGGCCTGGAATGAGCAGTTCTTC.

The chain joins TRBV28 to TRBJ2-7; TRBD2 agrees at 7 bases. Unmatched junction bases numbered 11, after V lost 3 bases and J lost 3 bases. Germline V gene data show CDR1 as MDHEN and CDR2 as SYDVKM. The CDR3 runs to 16 residues. The CDR3, as DNA: TGTGCCAGCAGTTTGGTCGGGGGGAGAGGTGTCTACGAGCAGTACTTC. Translation: CASSLVGGRGVYEQYF.

The chain recombines TRBV12-3 or TRBV12-4 with TRBJ1-5; D unclear. The CDR3 is made up of 13 amino acids. Trimming removed 6 bases at V and 7 bases at J, with 13 bases between. The CDR3 nucleotides are TGTGCCAGCAGCACCCGTCCCGGGCAGCCCCAGCATTTT. Protein: CASSTRPGQPQHF.

This rearrangement joins TRBV19 to TRBJ2-2; 9 bases match TRBD1. The CDR3 consists of 13 residues. V dropped 10 bases and J dropped 6; count of bases not matched to a gene: 6. Per the germline V gene, CDR1 is LNHDA and CDR2 is SQIVND (reference sequence). The DNA of the CDR3 is TGTGCCACATGGGACAGGGAGGCCGGGGAGCTGTTTTTT. This sequence encodes CATWDREAGELFF. The variable domain in full, completed from reference TRBV19 and TRBJ2-2, reads DGGITQSPKYLFRKEGQNVTLSCEQNLNHDAMYWYRQDPGQGLRLIYYSQIVNDFQKGDIAEGYSVSREKKESFPLTVTSAQKNPTAFYLCATWDREAGELFFGEGSRLTVL.

This clonotype was seen a handful of times. This chain connects TRBV12-3 or TRBV12-4 to TRBJ2-1, with 8 bases fitting TRBD2. V was pared by 3 bases and J by 6 bases, with 7 bases of the junction left unmatched. The CDR3 is made up of 15 amino acids. CDR3 residues: CASSFSGEARNEQFF. CDR3 nucleotides: TGTGCCAGCAGTTTTAGCGGGGAGGCCCGCAATGAGCAGTTCTTC.

The V gene is TRBV3-1, the J gene TRBJ1-1, with 9 bases identical to TRBD1. The V gene end was trimmed by 7 bases and the J gene end by 8 bases; junction bases not matched to a gene: 17. The CDR3 is made up of 16 amino acids. CDR1 and CDR2 (germline): LGHDT, YNNKEL (reference sequence). The chain's CDR3 is CASTRDGGQGMGEAFF. DNA of the CDR3: TGTGCCAGCACCCGAGACGGGGGACAGGGTATGGGCGAAGCTTTCTTT.

The J gene is TRBJ1-6, the V gene TRBV28, with D tentatively TRBD1 (6 bases). Germline V gene data show CDR1 as MDHEN and CDR2 as SYDVKM. The CDR3 runs 13 residues. Trimming took off 5 bases at V and 13 bases at J, with 15 bases between the two ends. CDR3 nucleotide sequence: TGTGCCAGCAGTGGGGGGACATGGGTCCCCCTCCACTTT. Translation: CASSGGTWVPLHF.

This clonotype was seen a handful of times. V and J are TRBV20-1 and TRBJ2-7, with D perhaps matching TRBD1 or TRBD2 (5 bases each). This CDR3 comprises 14 residues. Germline V gene sequence: CDR1 DFQATT, CDR2 SNEGSKA (reference sequence). V lost 5 bases and J 2 bases, leaving 16 bases between the germline ends. The CDR3 nucleotides read TGCAGTGCTTTGCCCGGGACCGGGACCTACGAGCAGTACTTC. Translating gives CSALPGTGTYEQYF.

At least ten counts were recorded for this clonotype. The chain employs TRBV20-1 and TRBJ2-7; D possibly corresponds to TRBD2 (6 bases). CDR3 length: 16 amino acids. With 0 bases removed from V and 5 bases from J, the gap between germline ends came to 20 bases. Germline CDR1 reads DFQATT; CDR2 reads SNEGSKA (reference sequence). The CDR3 loop is CSARDSLLGRGNEQYF. Written as DNA, the CDR3 is TGCAGTGCTAGAGATTCTCTACTCGGGAGAGGCAACGAGCAGTACTTC.

There are a few counts of this clonotype. The chain uses TRBV7-3 and TRBJ1-3; 10 bases align to TRBD1. After removal of 6 bases from V and 5 bases from J, the junction contained 1 base not matched to a gene. Germline-derived CDR1 and CDR2 are SGHTA and FQGTGA. The CDR3 has 13 amino acids. CDR3 protein: CASRDRGRNTIYF. The CDR3 nucleotides are TGTGCCAGCAGGGACAGGGGGAGAAACACCATATATTTT.

V gene TRBV2 combines with J gene TRBJ2-5, with D tentatively TRBD2 (5 bases). Germline lookup yields CDR1 SNHLY and CDR2 FYNNEI. The V end was cut by 2 bases, the J end by 5 bases, with 15 bases between. There are 15 residues in the CDR3. CDR3 nucleotides: TGTGCCAGCAGTGAATTGGCCCTAGCAGTCGAGACCCAGTACTTC. This codes for CASSELALAVETQYF.